The 30 T cell receptor beta chains reported below all come from one sample, sequenced in a study of blood T cell repertoires in COVID-19. Libraries were prepared by immunoSEQ multiplex PCR; TCRdb keeps only in-frame clonotypes and omits some of them. The sample includes tens of thousands of clones, 84% of them seen just once. Sample: peripheral blood. These receptors came from a man between 45 and 60 years old with acute or convalescent COVID-19.

The chain carries TRBV4-2 and TRBJ2-2, with D perhaps TRBD2 (6 bases). The V gene lost 1 base and the J gene lost 0 bases, with 12 bases spanning the gap. The CDR3 contains 17 residues. CDR1 LGHNA and CDR2 YNFKEQ come from the germline V gene. The CDR3 nucleotides are TGTGCCAGCAGCCAAGGCCTAGCGCGCGCGAACACCGGGGAGCTGTTTTTT. It specifies CASSQGLARANTGELFF.

This clone has only one observation. This chain uses TRBV5-1 with TRBJ2-2, with a possible D match to TRBD2 (6 bases). The germline gives CDR1 SGHRS, CDR2 YFSETQ. This CDR3 has 14 amino acids. V was pared by 4 bases and J by 5 bases, with 12 bases between. CDR3 protein: CASSQTSLTGELFF. Written as DNA, the CDR3 is TGCGCCAGCAGCCAGACTAGTTTGACCGGGGAGCTGTTTTTT.

The chain links TRBV19 to TRBJ2-7; D is possibly TRBD1 (6 bases). Germline CDR1 and CDR2: LNHDA and SQIVND (reference sequence). The CDR3 length is 14 residues. The V and J ends lost 5 bases and 8 bases respectively, with 19 bases between them. The CDR3 loop reads CASSRLDSGAQQYF. The CDR3 DNA follows: TGTGCCAGTAGTCGGCTTGACTCAGGGGCGCAGCAGTACTTC.

The chain joins TRBV5-1 to TRBJ1-4, with a weak D call TRBD1 (6 bases). The CDR3 contains 12 residues. Germline V gene data show CDR1 as SGHRS and CDR2 as YFSETQ. The ends were cut back, 2 bases at V and 12 bases at J, with 11 bases in the middle. In nucleotides, the CDR3 is TGCGCCAGCAGCTTCGGGGGGACACAACTGTTTTTT. This codes for CASSFGGTQLFF.

The chain links TRBV4-3 to TRBJ1-5, with D perhaps TRBD1 (5 bases). The CDR3 is made up of 16 amino acids. Germline-derived CDR1 and CDR2 are LGHNA and YSLEER. V dropped 1 base and J dropped 2 bases, with 12 bases sitting between them. As DNA, the CDR3 is TGCGCCAGCAGCCAAGGTGCAGGGTCCGGCAATCAGCCCCAGCATTTT. Amino acids: CASSQGAGSGNQPQHF.

The chain joins TRBV7-2 to TRBJ2-2, with D tentatively TRBD1 (6 bases). Trimming removed 5 bases at V and 5 bases at J, with 12 bases between. CDR3 size: 14 residues. Per germline, CDR1 SGHTA and CDR2 FQGNSA. The CDR3 region is CASSPGHTTGELFF. The CDR3 DNA sequence: TGTGCCAGCAGCCCGGGACACACTACCGGGGAGCTGTTTTTT.

The rearrangement links TRBV19 to TRBJ2-6; TRBD1 might be the D (5 bases). Germline V gives CDR1 LNHDA, CDR2 SQIVND (reference sequence). The CDR3 has 15 amino acids. The V gene lost 5 bases and the J gene lost 1 base, with 9 bases spanning the gap. The CDR3 DNA sequence: TGTGCCAGTAGTCCCCGACAGTCTGGGGCCAACGTCCTGACTTTC. It translates to CASSPRQSGANVLTF.

In this sample, this clone turned up a few times. This chain links TRBV19 with TRBJ2-2, with unresolved D. This CDR3 has 13 residues. Germline V gene data show CDR1 as LNHDA and CDR2 as SQIVND (reference sequence). Deletions cut 7 bases from V and 1 base from J, with 7 bases between. Here the CDR3 DNA reads TGTGCCAGTAATTCGGGGAACACCGGGGAGCTGTTTTTT. This translates into CASNSGNTGELFF.

This clone was counted a few times. This chain links TRBV24-1 with TRBJ1-2; TRBD1 aligns across 8 bases. The trim removed 4 bases at V and 0 bases at J, leaving 15 bases unmatched. The CDR3 has 19 amino acids. Germline loops: CDR1 KGHDR, CDR2 SFDVKD. The CDR3 loop reads CATSDSVVDRVTSNYGYTF. Written as DNA, the CDR3 is TGTGCCACCAGTGACTCCGTTGTGGACAGGGTAACATCTAACTATGGCTACACCTTC.

This chain links TRBV7-8 with TRBJ2-7, with D perhaps TRBD1 (7 bases). The CDR3 loop spans 15 amino acids. The V end was cut by 5 bases, the J end by 0 bases, with 14 bases between. Germline values: CDR1 SGHVS, CDR2 FQNEAQ. The CDR3 DNA reads TGTGCCAGCAGCGTGGCGGGACAGAGCTCCTACGAGCAGTACTTC. This encodes CASSVAGQSSYEQYF.

This chain's CDR3 is CASSRQENTEAFF. The CDR3, as DNA: TGTGCCAGCAGCCGGCAAGAGAACACTGAAGCTTTCTTT. The gene calls are TRBV3-1 (or the pseudogene TRBV3-2) and TRBJ1-1, with unresolved D. The CDR3 extends over 13 amino acids. V was trimmed by 4 bases and J by 1 base, leaving 7 bases between them. CDR1 and CDR2 from the germline V gene are LGHDT and YNNKEL (reference sequence).

The chain has TRBV4-3 and TRBJ2-5, with 9 bases that match TRBD1. V was pared by 1 base and J by 2 bases, with 8 bases of the junction left unmatched. The V gene's germline CDR1 is LGHNA and CDR2 YSLEER. The CDR3 contains 17 residues. The CDR3 loop is CASSQVTGQGRQETQYF. As DNA, the CDR3 is TGCGCCAGCAGCCAAGTCACCGGACAGGGGAGGCAAGAGACCCAGTACTTC.

The chain uses TRBV24-1 and TRBJ2-3; 7 bases map to TRBD1. Trimming cost V 3 bases and J 2 bases; bases outside gene matches: 7. Germline CDR1 reads KGHDR; CDR2 reads SFDVKD. The CDR3 spans 16 residues. As DNA, the CDR3 is TGTGCCACCAGTGATCCCGGGACAGTCTACACAGATACGCAGTATTTT. It codes for CATSDPGTVYTDTQYF.

The table lists this clone with a count of one. V usage is TRBV6-5 and J usage is TRBJ1-4, with 9 nucleotides matching TRBD1. CDR1 MNHEY and CDR2 SVGAGI come from the germline V gene. V was pared by 6 bases and J by 8 bases, with 7 bases of the junction left unmatched. This CDR3 is built from 14 residues. The CDR3 spells CASRPGQGGEKLFF. DNA for the CDR3: TGTGCCAGCAGACCGGGACAGGGCGGCGAAAAACTGTTTTTT.

This sequence joins TRBV4-1 and TRBJ2-7, with 7 nucleotides matching TRBD1. V lost 3 bases and J lost 3; bases outside the gene matches: 8. Germline CDR1 MGHRA, CDR2 YSYEKL. The CDR3 consists of 15 residues. DNA for the CDR3: TGCGCCAGCAGCCAGGCTCGGACAGGTATCTACGAGCAGTACTTC. Translation: CASSQARTGIYEQYF.

The chain is built from TRBV29-1 and TRBJ2-7, with 10 bases matching TRBD1. This CDR3 has 17 residues. The germline V gene has CDR1 SQVTM and CDR2 ANQGSEA. Trimming cost V 0 bases and J 3 bases; bases outside gene matches: 11. CDR3 loop: CSVEDRLSGTGVYEQYF. The CDR3 region has the DNA TGCAGCGTTGAAGATCGATTGTCCGGGACAGGGGTCTACGAGCAGTACTTC.

This chain links TRBV3-1 (or the pseudogene TRBV3-2) with TRBJ2-3, with TRBD2 matching 10 bases. The J segment lost 0 bases and the V segment lost 6 bases, leaving 6 bases of the junction unmatched. The CDR3 length is 16 residues. Germline values: CDR1 LGHDT, CDR2 YNNKEL (reference sequence). The CDR3 sequence: CASSHGSGGSTDTQYF. The CDR3 DNA is TGTGCCAGCAGTCACGGTAGCGGGGGGAGCACAGATACGCAGTATTTT.

The chain carries TRBV29-1 and TRBJ1-2; 7 bases align to TRBD1. The CDR3 runs to 12 residues. Germline-derived CDR1 and CDR2 are SQVTM and ANQGSEA. The junction had 5 bases not matched to a gene; V was cut back by 6 bases and J by 4 bases. CDR3 in amino acids: CSVPTGFYGYTF. CDR3 in DNA: TGCAGCGTCCCGACAGGGTTCTATGGCTACACCTTC.

This chain uses TRBV5-1 with TRBJ2-5; a weak D match, TRBD1 (6 bases). Trimming took off 3 bases at V and 5 bases at J, with 20 bases between the two ends. Germline V lookup: CDR1 SGHRS, CDR2 YFSETQ. The CDR3 is 16 amino acids. This chain's CDR3 is CASSSNRDPKVETQYF. DNA of the CDR3: TGCGCCAGCAGCTCCAACAGGGACCCTAAGGTGGAGACCCAGTACTTC.

The chain links TRBV15 to TRBJ2-4, with 7 nucleotides matching TRBD1. Germline values: CDR1 LNHNV, CDR2 YYDKDF (reference sequence). Trimming cost V 9 bases and J 7 bases; bases outside gene matches: 9. The CDR3 loop spans 13 amino acids. CDR3 in DNA: TGTGCCACTGAAGGACAGGTCGAGAACATTCAGTACTTC. Its protein is CATEGQVENIQYF.

The genes are TRBV6-5 and TRBJ1-6; no clear D. Germline V gives CDR1 MNHEY, CDR2 SVGAGI. Deletions cut 7 bases from V and 8 bases from J, with 18 bases between. The CDR3 totals 15 residues. The CDR3 DNA sequence: TGTGCCAGCACCCGATTTGGGAGAACAGATTCACCCCTCCACTTT. Translation gives CASTRFGRTDSPLHF.

The chain uses TRBV18 and TRBJ1-1; D unclear. Trimming removed 2 bases from V and 0 bases from J, with 13 bases in between. The CDR3 runs to 16 residues. Germline CDR1 KGHSH, CDR2 LQKENI. DNA for the CDR3: TGTGCCAGCTCACCAAGTCTACGAGTAATGAACACTGAAGCTTTCTTT. The encoded protein is CASSPSLRVMNTEAFF.

The chain combines TRBV6-6 with TRBJ2-7; D not certain. The germline V and J ends were trimmed by 11 bases and 6 bases, with 17 bases remaining between them. The CDR3 has 12 residues. Per germline, CDR1 MNHNY and CDR2 SVGAGI (reference sequence). Written as DNA, the CDR3 is TGTGCCGCGGTCCCCAGCCCAGCCGAGCAGTACTTC. Amino acid sequence: CAAVPSPAEQYF.

The V call is TRBV11-3, the J call TRBJ2-7, with 12 positions matching TRBD1. CDR3 length: 15 amino acids. V shed 5 bases and J 5 bases; nucleotides not matched to a gene: 7. CDR1 and CDR2 (germline): SGHNT, YENEEA. The CDR3 here is CASSPGTGGYNEQYF. The CDR3 nucleotides are TGTGCCAGCAGCCCCGGGACAGGGGGCTATAACGAGCAGTACTTC.

V gene TRBV6-5 combines with J gene TRBJ1-1; a possible D gene is TRBD1 (5 bases). Looked up from germline, CDR1 is MNHEY and CDR2 is SVGAGI. Trimming shortened V by 7 bases and J by 7 bases, and 16 bases separated the two germline ends. CDR3 length: 13 residues. CDR3 nucleotide sequence: TGTGCCAGCACCGAGGGACTAAGCCTTGAAGCTTTCTTT. It yields the protein CASTEGLSLEAFF.

The V and J genes are TRBV6-5 and TRBJ1-4; D possibly corresponds to TRBD1 (5 bases). Trimming cost V 0 bases and J 8 bases, with 13 bases left between them. CDR1 is MNHEY and CDR2 is SVGAGI in the germline V gene. The CDR3 consists of 15 residues. DNA for the CDR3: TGTGCCAGCAGTTACTCGAGCAGGGTTGAGGAAAAACTGTTTTTT. Its protein product is CASSYSSRVEEKLFF.

In nucleotides, the CDR3 is TGCGCCAGCAGCAGGGGACAGGGAAGCACCGGGGAGCTGTTTTTT. Translating it yields CASSRGQGSTGELFF. The chain couples TRBV5-1 to TRBJ2-2; 9 bases are shared with TRBD1. The CDR3 spans 15 residues. The junction had 5 bases not matched to a gene; V was cut back by 4 bases and J by 4 bases. The germline V gene encodes CDR1 SGHRS and CDR2 YFSETQ.

There are a few counts of this clone. The chain is built from TRBV5-4 and TRBJ2-1; 9 bases fit TRBD2. V was pared by 5 bases and J by 4 bases, with 7 bases of the junction left unmatched. This CDR3 region has 15 residues. Germline V gene data show CDR1 as SGHNT and CDR2 as YYREEE (reference sequence). DNA of the CDR3: TGTGCCAGCAGTCGCGGGACTAGCACTTACAATGAGCAGTTCTTC. This encodes CASSRGTSTYNEQFF.

The CDR3 coding sequence is TGTGCCAGCAGTTTACATCGGCAGGGAGGGAGGGAAGCTTTCTTT. It codes for CASSLHRQGGREAFF. V and J are TRBV28 and TRBJ1-1, with D perhaps TRBD1 (5 bases). The CDR3 contains 15 residues. Germline CDR1 is MDHEN and CDR2 is SYDVKM. V lost 2 bases and J 8 bases, leaving 18 bases between the germline ends. Together with reference TRBV28 and TRBJ1-1, the CDR3 gives the full variable domain: DVKVTQSSRYLVKRTGEKVFLECVQDMDHENMFWYRQDPGLGLRLIYFSYDVKMKEKGDIPEGYSVSREKKERFSLILESASTNQTSMYLCASSLHRQGGREAFFGQGTRLTVV.

V and J are TRBV28 and TRBJ2-4, with D maybe TRBD1 (5 bases). V gave up 3 bases and J gave up 9 bases, with 15 bases separating them. Germline V gives CDR1 MDHEN, CDR2 SYDVKM. The CDR3 is 14 residues long. The CDR3 is CASSLSTVLGIQYF. CDR3 DNA: TGTGCCAGCAGTTTGTCGACAGTGCTAGGCATTCAGTACTTC.